The 31 T cell receptor beta chains presented below share a single source sample, sequenced in a study of graft-versus-host responses after intestinal transplantation. Profiling relied on immunoSEQ multiplex PCR, and the TCRdb table lists in-frame clones only, not all of them. The table includes approximately 13,000 clones, approximately 93% detected once. The sample here was PBMCs, taken about 32 months after intestinal transplantation. All receptors derive from a human patient who received an intestinal transplant, so some T cells may come from the graft donor.

The rearrangement joins TRBV19 to TRBJ2-7, with D unclear. The CDR3 runs 14 residues. Germline CDR1 reads LNHDA; CDR2 reads SQIVND (reference sequence). V gave up 5 bases and J gave up 4 bases, with 15 bases separating them. The CDR3 nucleotides are TGTGCCAGTAGTCCCGGGCCCTATGGGTACGAGCAGTACTTC. Its translation: CASSPGPYGYEQYF.

The chain is built from TRBV6-5 and TRBJ2-7; perhaps TRBD1 as D (6 bases). Germline V CDR1 and CDR2: MNHEY, SVGAGI. The CDR3 loop spans 14 amino acids. Deletions cut 8 bases from V and 6 bases from J, with 20 bases between. CDR3 in amino acids: CASPVTGSPVEQYF. Here the CDR3 DNA reads TGTGCCAGCCCCGTAACAGGGAGTCCCGTCGAGCAGTACTTC.

The rearrangement links TRBV10-1 to TRBJ1-2; TRBD1 aligns across 7 bases. V lost 10 bases and J lost 0; bases outside the gene matches: 14. This CDR3 has 16 amino acids. Germline V lookup: CDR1 WNHNN, CDR2 SYGVQD (reference sequence). The CDR3 coding sequence is TGCGCCATCAGGGGGATAAGTGGGGGCGCTAACTATGGCTACACCTTC. Translation: CAIRGISGGANYGYTF.

V gene TRBV12-5 combines with J gene TRBJ2-7, with 8 bases lining up with TRBD2. Germline CDR1 LGHNT, CDR2 FRNRAP. Trimming at V came to 3 bases and at J to 2 bases, leaving 3 bases not matched to a gene. CDR3 length: 14 amino acids. CDR3 nucleotide sequence: TGTGCTAGTGGTTTTGAAGCGGGGGCCTACGAGCAGTACTTC. As protein: CASGFEAGAYEQYF.

The V call is TRBV19, the J call TRBJ2-1; D is possibly TRBD2 (6 bases). Germline V gives CDR1 LNHDA, CDR2 SQIVND (reference sequence). This CDR3 has 14 residues. V gave up 4 bases and J gave up 0 bases, with 7 bases separating them. The CDR3 loop reads CASSTGLSYNEQFF. The CDR3 DNA follows: TGTGCCAGTAGTACGGGACTCTCCTACAATGAGCAGTTCTTC.

The gene calls are TRBV10-3 and TRBJ1-4; the D gene is possibly TRBD1 (5 bases). Trimming removed 10 bases from V and 0 bases from J, with 12 bases in between. In germline, CDR1 is ENHRY, CDR2 SYGVKD. The CDR3 has 14 amino acids. CDR3 region: CATGTAATNEKLFF. The CDR3 region has the DNA TGTGCCACCGGGACGGCCGCAACTAATGAAAAACTGTTTTTT.

This chain uses TRBV7-9 with TRBJ2-5, with D tentatively TRBD2 (5 bases). The CDR3 covers 12 residues. Germline V gives CDR1 SEHNR, CDR2 FQNEAQ (reference sequence). Trimming shortened V by 5 bases and J by 2 bases, and 6 bases separated the two germline ends. CDR3 region: CASSRTQETQYF. The CDR3 DNA reads TGTGCCAGCAGCCGGACTCAAGAGACCCAGTACTTC.

The chain combines TRBV5-5 with TRBJ1-2; D uncertain. CDR3 length: 15 amino acids. V was clipped by 6 bases and J by 1 base, with 16 bases between them. The germline V gene has CDR1 SGHKS and CDR2 YYEKEE (reference sequence). The CDR3 coding sequence is TGTGCCAGCACCACCTTGCCCATGATTAACTATGGCTACACCTTC. Residues: CASTTLPMINYGYTF.

Only one count was recorded for this clone. V and J are TRBV9 and TRBJ1-6; D uncertain. The CDR3 runs to 12 residues. Germline loops: CDR1 SGDLS, CDR2 YYNGEE. V was clipped by 3 bases and J by 10 bases, with 8 bases between them. Written as DNA, the CDR3 is TGTGCCAGCAGCGCCGGAGGGTCACCCCTCCACTTT. Its protein is CASSAGGSPLHF.

CDR3 loop: CASSKGQGNYGYTF. In DNA, the CDR3 is TGTGCCAGCAGCAAAGGTCAGGGTAACTATGGCTACACCTTC. The chain employs TRBV25-1 and TRBJ1-2; D possibly corresponds to TRBD1 (5 bases). The length of the CDR3 is 14 residues. From germline, CDR1 is MGHDK and CDR2 SYGVNS. Trimming left V 6 bases short and J 1 base short, with 12 bases between.

The J gene is TRBJ2-5, the V gene TRBV7-9; 7 positions agree with TRBD1. The CDR3 sequence is 13 residues long. Trimming cost V 0 bases and J 5 bases; bases outside gene matches: 0. Germline lookup yields CDR1 SEHNR and CDR2 FQNEAQ (reference sequence). The CDR3 DNA reads TGTGCCAGCAGCTTAGCGACAGGGGAGACCCAGTACTTC. Protein product: CASSLATGETQYF.

The V gene is TRBV5-1, the J gene TRBJ1-1; 7 nucleotides agree with TRBD1. Germline CDR1 reads SGHRS; CDR2 reads YFSETQ. CDR3 length: 14 residues. The J segment lost 5 bases and the V segment lost 0 bases, leaving 4 bases of the junction unmatched. CDR3 loop: CASSLGAGGTEAFF. In DNA, the CDR3 is TGCGCCAGCAGCTTGGGGGCAGGGGGGACTGAAGCTTTCTTT.

J is TRBJ2-5 and V is TRBV2; maybe TRBD2 (7 bases). Germline lookup yields CDR1 SNHLY and CDR2 FYNNEI. Trimming stripped 2 bases from V and 5 bases from J, with 21 bases between. This CDR3 has 17 amino acids. For the CDR3, the DNA is TGTGCCAGCAGTGAACCGCCCGGGGGGCTCTATCGGGAGACCCAGTACTTC. Protein: CASSEPPGGLYRETQYF. Using reference TRBV2 and TRBJ2-5 for the parts outside the CDR3, the full variable domain is EPEVTQTPSHQVTQMGQEVILRCVPISNHLYFYWYRQILGQKVEFLVSFYNNEISEKSEIFDDQFSVERPDGSNFTLKIRSTKLEDSAMYFCASSEPPGGLYRETQYFGPGTRLLVL.

The CDR3 nucleotides are TGTGCCAGCAGTGAGGCCGGGGAGCTGTTTTTT. Its translation is CASSEAGELFF. The chain links TRBV2 to TRBJ2-2; no reliable D call. Germline V gene data show CDR1 as SNHLY and CDR2 as FYNNEI. Trimming took 3 bases from V and 6 from J, leaving 2 bases between them. This CDR3 has 11 amino acids.

The V call is TRBV19, the J call TRBJ1-1; no definite D call. The germline V gene encodes CDR1 LNHDA and CDR2 SQIVND (reference sequence). Deletions cut 4 bases from V and 0 bases from J, with 9 bases between. The CDR3 loop spans 14 amino acids. The CDR3, as DNA: TGTGCCAGTAGTAGTCCAGCCATGAACACTGAAGCTTTCTTT. This translates into CASSSPAMNTEAFF.

V is TRBV7-3 and J is TRBJ2-7; 8 bases agree with TRBD2. Germline-derived CDR1 and CDR2 are SGHTA and FQGTGA. The CDR3 runs to 15 residues. Germline trimming cut 2 bases from V and 1 base from J; bases unmatched to any gene: 4. The CDR3 sequence: CASSLGGGKSYEQYF. In nucleotides, the CDR3 is TGTGCCAGCAGCTTAGGCGGGGGGAAATCCTACGAGCAGTACTTC.

This chain joins TRBV5-6 and TRBJ1-2, with D perhaps TRBD1 (5 bases). The ends were cut back, 4 bases at V and 5 bases at J, with 15 bases in the middle. This CDR3 comprises 14 residues. Germline-derived CDR1 and CDR2 are SGHDT and YYEEEE. The CDR3 sequence is CASSPAGGWYGYTF. CDR3 bases: TGTGCCAGCAGCCCGGCGGGGGGATGGTATGGCTACACCTTC.

This chain connects TRBV6-5 to TRBJ1-3; D perhaps matches TRBD1 (5 bases). The CDR3 extends over 16 amino acids. Germline CDR1 is MNHEY and CDR2 is SVGAGI. Trimming cost V 0 bases and J 3 bases, with 12 bases left between them. Here the CDR3 DNA reads TGTGCCAGCAGTTACTCATGGCAGGGTTTTGGAAACACCATATATTTT. Translated: CASSYSWQGFGNTIYF.

This rearrangement joins TRBV6-5 to TRBJ1-6, with D uncertain. Germline CDR1 is MNHEY and CDR2 is SVGAGI. This CDR3 is 11 amino acids long. The DNA for the CDR3 is TGTGCGGTAGGGTCGAATTCACCCCTCCACTTT. It encodes CAVGSNSPLHF.

The rearrangement links TRBV5-6 to TRBJ1-4; D call uncertain. Trimming shortened V by 2 bases and J by 10 bases, and 9 bases separated the two germline ends. The germline gives CDR1 SGHDT, CDR2 YYEEEE. The CDR3 loop spans 12 amino acids. CDR3 protein: CASSFTEGKLFF. CDR3 nucleotide sequence: TGTGCCAGCAGCTTCACAGAGGGAAAACTGTTTTTT.

The sample holds one count of this clone. This sequence joins TRBV27 and TRBJ2-1; the D is unclear. Trimming stripped 3 bases from V and 2 bases from J, with 8 bases between. This CDR3 region has 14 residues. In germline, CDR1 is MNHEY, CDR2 SMNVEV (reference sequence). The CDR3 sequence: CASSFQATYNEQFF. The CDR3 nucleotides are TGTGCCAGCAGTTTTCAGGCCACCTACAATGAGCAGTTCTTC.

The chain couples TRBV13 to TRBJ1-2; D might be TRBD1 (6 bases). This CDR3 contains 15 residues. Germline V gene sequence: CDR1 PRHDT, CDR2 FYEKMQ (reference sequence). Between the trimmed V and J ends, which lost 0 bases and 8 bases, there was a span of 16 bases. CDR3 sequence reads: CASSLGRQGIGGYTF. Here the CDR3 DNA reads TGTGCCAGCAGCTTAGGCCGTCAGGGGATAGGGGGCTACACCTTC.

This clone was counted once. V usage is TRBV2 and J usage is TRBJ2-2; no clear D gene. Germline assignment: CDR1 SNHLY and CDR2 FYNNEI. The ends were cut back, 3 bases at V and 6 bases at J, with 8 bases in the middle. The CDR3 has 13 amino acids. CDR3 DNA sequence: TGTGCCAGCAGTGAGGACCTAGCCGGGGAGCTGTTTTTT. Encoded protein: CASSEDLAGELFF. The variable domain in full, with the rest retrieved from reference TRBV2 and TRBJ2-2, is EPEVTQTPSHQVTQMGQEVILRCVPISNHLYFYWYRQILGQKVEFLVSFYNNEISEKSEIFDDQFSVERPDGSNFTLKIRSTKLEDSAMYFCASSEDLAGELFFGEGSRLTVL.

This chain joins TRBV19 and TRBJ2-5, with 7 bases aligning to TRBD2. V lost 1 base, J lost 5 bases, and 4 bases stayed unmatched. Germline-derived CDR1 and CDR2 are LNHDA and SQIVND (reference sequence). This CDR3 is 14 amino acids long. This CDR3 reads CASSIVAGEETQYF. CDR3 DNA sequence: TGTGCCAGTAGTATAGTGGCGGGGGAGGAGACCCAGTACTTC.

The chain has TRBV15 and TRBJ2-2, with D possibly matching TRBD2 (6 bases). The CDR3 loop spans 17 amino acids. Trimming removed 1 base at V and 4 bases at J, with 16 bases between. CDR1 and CDR2 (germline): LNHNV, YYDKDF (reference sequence). In nucleotides, the CDR3 is TGTGCCACCAGCAGAGGCCCCGCGCGGGATCTCACCGGGGAGCTGTTTTTT. Amino acid sequence: CATSRGPARDLTGELFF.

Only a few counts were recorded for this clone. The chain employs TRBV5-1 and TRBJ1-2; 12 nucleotides agree with TRBD1. V was clipped by 5 bases and J by 6 bases; unmatched bases: 2. Germline V gene sequence: CDR1 SGHRS, CDR2 YFSETQ. CDR3 length: 13 residues. For the CDR3, the DNA is TGCGCCAGCAGTCGGGACAGGGGGCATGGCTACACCTTC. This codes for CASSRDRGHGYTF.

The chain joins TRBV6-5 to TRBJ2-5; 10 nucleotides align to TRBD2. This CDR3 region has 13 residues. The junction had 3 bases not matched to a gene; V was cut back by 6 bases and J by 5 bases. The V gene's germline CDR1 is MNHEY and CDR2 SVGAGI. DNA for the CDR3: TGTGCCAGCAGCCCTAGCGGGGGTGAGACCCAGTACTTC. Its protein product is CASSPSGGETQYF.

The rearrangement uses TRBV9 and TRBJ1-6, with TRBD1 matching 8 bases. The CDR3 has 14 amino acids. Germline V gives CDR1 SGDLS, CDR2 YYNGEE. J was trimmed by 9 bases and V by 4 bases; bases with no gene match: 6. The CDR3 DNA sequence: TGTGCCAGCAGCTGGACAGGGATCGGTTCACCCCTCCACTTT. This sequence encodes CASSWTGIGSPLHF.

This clone was detected only once. CDR3 DNA sequence: TGTGCCAGCAGCTTAGTTAGGGAAAAACTGTTTTTT. It specifies CASSLVREKLFF. The J gene is TRBJ1-4, the V gene TRBV7-9, with D uncertain. The CDR3 spans 12 residues. The germline V gene has CDR1 SEHNR and CDR2 FQNEAQ (reference sequence). V shed 1 base and J shed 8 bases, with 5 bases lying between them.

V is TRBV11-2 and J is TRBJ1-1, with unresolved D. The CDR3 has 14 amino acids. V gave up 2 bases and J gave up 0 bases, with 7 bases separating them. Germline CDR1 and CDR2: SGHAT and FQNNGV. The CDR3 spells CASSLSRVNTEAFF. In DNA form, the CDR3 reads TGTGCCAGCAGCTTAAGTCGGGTGAACACTGAAGCTTTCTTT.

The chain employs TRBV10-3 and TRBJ2-7; D remains ambiguous. The germline CDR1 and CDR2 sequences are ENHRY and SYGVKD. Trimming stripped 10 bases from V and 5 bases from J, with 6 bases between. The CDR3 has 9 residues. CDR3 loop: CASRDEQYF. CDR3 nucleotide sequence: TGTGCCAGCCGGGACGAGCAGTACTTC.